The 30 T cell receptor beta chains presented below share a single source sample, sequenced in a study of blood T cell repertoires in COVID-19. Generated by immunoSEQ multiplex PCR, the TCRdb table keeps only in-frame clones and is missing some. The data hold over 50,000 clones, with over 75% observed a single time. Sequenced material: peripheral blood. The receptors were sampled from an elderly man with active or convalescent COVID-19.

The CDR3 DNA follows: TGTGCCAGCAGTGAAAGTGGGGCAGGGGCCTGGGAGCAGTACTTC. Translated: CASSESGAGAWEQYF. The J gene is TRBJ2-7, the V gene TRBV6-1, with D tentatively TRBD1 (6 bases). Germline V gene data show CDR1 as MNHNS and CDR2 as SASEGT. CDR3 length: 15 residues. The germline V and J ends were trimmed by 2 bases and 7 bases, with 18 bases remaining between them.

The CDR3 here is CASRGLTSNQPQHF. CDR3 bases: TGTGCCAGCAGGGGACTGACTAGCAATCAGCCCCAGCATTTT. V is TRBV27 and J is TRBJ1-5, with D possibly being TRBD1 (5 bases). The CDR3 length is 14 residues. V shed 6 bases and J shed 0 bases, with 9 bases lying between them. Germline-derived CDR1 and CDR2 are MNHEY and SMNVEV (reference sequence).

This clone was observed a few times. This rearrangement joins TRBV7-9 to TRBJ1-1, with D unresolved. Germline CDR1 and CDR2: SEHNR and FQNEAQ (reference sequence). This CDR3 comprises 13 residues. V was shortened by 2 bases and J by 4 bases, with 8 bases between the two germline ends. The DNA of the CDR3 is TGTGCCAGCAGCTTAAGTAGCAGCACTGAAGCTTTCTTT. The encoded protein is CASSLSSSTEAFF. The complete variable domain, with remaining parts taken from reference TRBV7-9 and TRBJ1-1, reads DTGVSQNPRHKITKRGQNVTFRCDPISEHNRLYWYRQTLGQGPEFLTYFQNEAQLEKSRLLSDRFSAERPKGSFSTLEIQRTEQGDSAMYLCASSLSSSTEAFFGQGTRLTVV.

The V gene is TRBV4-1, the J gene TRBJ2-3, with 8 nucleotides matching TRBD1. Germline-derived CDR1 and CDR2 are MGHRA and YSYEKL. The CDR3 is 17 amino acids. Trimming cost V 0 bases and J 1 base; bases outside gene matches: 6. For the CDR3, the DNA is TGCGCCAGCAGCCAAGAACAGACAGGGGTCCGCACAGATACGCAGTATTTT. Amino acid sequence: CASSQEQTGVRTDTQYF.

The gene calls are TRBV7-9 and TRBJ2-1; the match to TRBD2 covers 7 bases. The CDR3 extends over 16 amino acids. Trimming at V came to 3 bases and at J to 6 bases, leaving 11 bases not matched to a gene. CDR1 SEHNR and CDR2 FQNEAQ come from the germline V gene (reference sequence). CDR3 nucleotide sequence: TGTGCCAGCAGCTTGTTACGGTTTAGCGGGCGCAATGAGCAGTTCTTC. Amino acids: CASSLLRFSGRNEQFF.

The J gene is TRBJ2-7, the V gene TRBV4-1; TRBD2 might be the D (6 bases). The CDR3 has 14 amino acids. V lost 5 bases and J 2 bases, leaving 13 bases between the germline ends. Germline assignment: CDR1 MGHRA and CDR2 YSYEKL. The CDR3 DNA reads TGCGCCAGCAGCTACGGGACGGGGGCCTACGAGCAGTACTTC. Amino acid sequence: CASSYGTGAYEQYF.

The V and J genes are TRBV11-2 and TRBJ2-7; a weak D match, TRBD1 (5 bases). CDR1 and CDR2 (germline): SGHAT, FQNNGV. This CDR3 has 18 residues. V dropped 5 bases and J dropped 0 bases, with 23 bases sitting between them. The chain's CDR3 is CASSRRSRTPLNSYEQYF. CDR3 coding DNA: TGTGCCAGCAGCAGAAGGTCCCGGACACCACTAAACTCCTACGAGCAGTACTTC.

This rearrangement joins TRBV27 to TRBJ2-1; tentative D call: TRBD2 (5 bases). The V and J ends lost 6 bases and 9 bases respectively, with 18 bases between them. CDR3 length equals 14 residues. CDR1 is MNHEY, CDR2 SMNVEV, per germline (reference sequence). DNA of the CDR3: TGTGCCAGCAGCCGTGGAGAGGGTCTAGGTGAGCAGTTCTTC. Residues: CASSRGEGLGEQFF.

J is TRBJ1-2 and V is TRBV11-2; TRBD1 is a possible D gene (6 bases). V gave up 2 bases and J gave up 6 bases, with 10 bases separating them. There are 13 residues in the CDR3. Germline values: CDR1 SGHAT, CDR2 FQNNGV. CDR3: CASSLLAGDGYTF. The CDR3, as DNA: TGTGCCAGCAGCTTATTGGCAGGGGATGGCTACACCTTC.

The V call is TRBV2, the J call TRBJ1-2; TRBD1 matches at 8 bases. Losses at the gene ends were 6 bases for V and 8 bases for J; bases not matched to a gene: 17. In germline, CDR1 is SNHLY, CDR2 FYNNEI. The CDR3 is made up of 16 amino acids. The DNA for the CDR3 is TGTGCCAGCAGCCCGTATCGGACAGGGAGAGGGTTAGGCTACACCTTC. Its translation: CASSPYRTGRGLGYTF.

The V call is TRBV30, the J call TRBJ1-1; 7 bases map to TRBD1. This CDR3 is built from 16 residues. Germline trimming cut 2 bases from V and 5 bases from J; bases unmatched to any gene: 14. Germline CDR1 and CDR2: GTSNPN and SVGIG (reference sequence). The CDR3 region has the DNA TGTGCCTGGAGTATTAGGGACAGACCCGGGGAGACTGAAGCTTTCTTT. It encodes CAWSIRDRPGETEAFF.

CDR3 DNA sequence: TGTGCCAGCAACGGAGGGCTTGGCAATGAGCAGTTCTTC. Translating it yields CASNGGLGNEQFF. The chain joins TRBV27 to TRBJ2-1, with D maybe TRBD2 (6 bases). CDR1 is MNHEY, CDR2 SMNVEV, per germline (reference sequence). The CDR3 totals 13 residues. V gave up 7 bases and J gave up 6 bases, with 13 bases separating them.

This clone was recorded a few times. V is TRBV3-1 (or the pseudogene TRBV3-2) and J is TRBJ2-5; possible D gene TRBD2, 6 bases. The V gene's germline CDR1 is LGHDT and CDR2 YNNKEL (reference sequence). This CDR3 contains 14 residues. V gave up 4 bases and J gave up 14 bases, with 23 bases separating them. CDR3 in DNA: TGTGCCAGCAGCCCCCGGGACTCCGATAATGCCCTTTACTTC. Its protein is CASSPRDSDNALYF.

CDR3 bases: TGTGCCAGCAGCCAACTGACTAGCGGGAGTTCGTATGAGCAGTTCTTC. Translating it yields CASSQLTSGSSYEQFF. The rearrangement joins TRBV27 to TRBJ2-1; the match to TRBD2 covers 12 bases. The V gene end was trimmed by 6 bases and the J gene end by 8 bases; junction bases not matched to a gene: 11. Germline V gene sequence: CDR1 MNHEY, CDR2 SMNVEV (reference sequence). The CDR3 sequence is 16 residues long.

The CDR3 sequence: CASSLGSGQGAETQYF. CDR3 DNA: TGTGCCAGCAGCTTAGGTTCGGGACAGGGGGCAGAGACCCAGTACTTC. This chain uses TRBV7-9 with TRBJ2-5; TRBD1 matches 12 bases. Germline CDR1 is SEHNR and CDR2 is FQNEAQ (reference sequence). This CDR3 is built from 16 residues. V dropped 1 base and J dropped 4; count of bases not matched to a gene: 4.

The chain combines TRBV28 with TRBJ2-7; the D is unclear. V lost 6 bases, J lost 3 bases, and 6 bases lay in between. Per the germline V gene, CDR1 is MDHEN and CDR2 is SYDVKM. The CDR3 has 11 residues. DNA for the CDR3: TGTGCCAGCAGCCCACACTACGAGCAGTACTTC. Protein sequence: CASSPHYEQYF.

The rearrangement links TRBV21-1 to TRBJ2-3; the table's D call TRBD2 went unverified against the DNA. TRBV21-1 is described as a pseudogene. The CDR3 is made up of 16 amino acids. The CDR3 sequence is CASSPRAGGPGDTQYF. DNA for the CDR3: TGTGCCAGCAGCCCCAGAGCGGGAGGGCCTGGAGATACGCAGTATTTT.

The CDR3 protein is CASSPPSTASNEKLFF. CDR3 DNA: TGTGCCAGCTCACCACCGTCGACAGCTTCTAATGAAAAACTGTTTTTT. The chain has TRBV18 and TRBJ1-4; maybe TRBD1 (5 bases). V was cut by 0 bases and J by 3 bases, with 11 bases left in between. Germline V gene lookup returns CDR1 KGHSH and CDR2 LQKENI. This CDR3 has 16 residues.

The J gene is TRBJ1-1, the V gene TRBV4-2; D is ambiguous. Trimming cost V 1 base and J 1 base, with 10 bases left between them. The CDR3 consists of 15 residues. Germline V gene sequence: CDR1 LGHNA, CDR2 YNFKEQ. In DNA form, the CDR3 reads TGTGCCAGCAGCCAAGGTTCAGGCCAGAACACTGAAGCTTTCTTT. Translation: CASSQGSGQNTEAFF.

The chain is built from TRBV5-1 and TRBJ2-3; 9 bases map to TRBD2. CDR1 is SGHRS, CDR2 YFSETQ, per germline. The CDR3 is 15 residues long. Germline trimming cut 4 bases from V and 2 bases from J; bases unmatched to any gene: 5. CDR3 nucleotides: TGCGCCAGCAGCAAAGCGGGGGGCGACACAGATACGCAGTATTTT. It codes for CASSKAGGDTDTQYF.

The V call is TRBV9, the J call TRBJ1-3; D may be TRBD1 (5 bases). Trimming shortened V by 0 bases and J by 6 bases, and 25 bases separated the two germline ends. The V gene's germline CDR1 is SGDLS and CDR2 YYNGEE. The CDR3 is 19 residues long. The CDR3 DNA reads TGTGCCAGCAGCGTAGCTCCTTCCCAGGTACAGGTAGAACAAAACACCATATATTTT. It translates to CASSVAPSQVQVEQNTIYF.

This chain joins TRBV29-1 and TRBJ2-1; 9 nucleotides match TRBD1. This CDR3 is built from 13 residues. After removal of 5 bases from V and 5 bases from J, the junction contained 4 bases not matched to a gene. The germline V gene encodes CDR1 SQVTM and CDR2 ANQGSEA. CDR3 in amino acids: CSVLGTGNNEQFF. DNA for the CDR3: TGCAGCGTTCTCGGGACAGGGAACAATGAGCAGTTCTTC.

This chain uses TRBV9 with TRBJ2-7; D is possibly TRBD2 (5 bases). The germline V and J ends were trimmed by 3 bases and 1 base, with 14 bases remaining between them. The germline V gene encodes CDR1 SGDLS and CDR2 YYNGEE. This CDR3 comprises 15 residues. The CDR3 sequence: CASSEREMESYEQYF. The CDR3 region has the DNA TGTGCCAGCAGCGAGAGGGAAATGGAGTCCTACGAGCAGTACTTC. Complete variable domain (other parts from reference TRBV9 and TRBJ2-7): DSGVTQTPKHLITATGQRVTLRCSPRSGDLSVYWYQQSLDQGLQFLIQYYNGEERAKGNILERFSAQQFPDLHSELNLSSLELGDSALYFCASSEREMESYEQYFGPGTRLTVT.

This clone was picked up a small number of times. In DNA form, the CDR3 reads TGTGCCAGCAGCTTAACTCACGGCGGATACAATGAGCAGTTCTTC. This gives the protein CASSLTHGGYNEQFF. The chain carries TRBV11-3 and TRBJ2-1, with D unclear. The V end was cut by 2 bases, the J end by 4 bases, with 12 bases between. Germline values: CDR1 SGHNT, CDR2 YENEEA. The CDR3 has 15 amino acids.

The chain joins TRBV4-2 to TRBJ1-4; TRBD1 matches 8 bases. This CDR3 comprises 16 residues. Germline lookup yields CDR1 LGHNA and CDR2 YNFKEQ. V shed 7 bases, J shed 0 bases, and the junction held 7 bases outside the gene matches. CDR3 in amino acids: CASKTGQGPTNEKLFF. The CDR3 DNA reads TGTGCCAGCAAAACAGGACAGGGCCCAACTAATGAAAAACTGTTTTTT.

The chain employs TRBV27 and TRBJ2-6; 7 nucleotides align to TRBD2. V lost 2 bases and J lost 0; bases outside the gene matches: 7. This CDR3 is 18 amino acids long. Per germline, CDR1 MNHEY and CDR2 SMNVEV (reference sequence). This CDR3 reads CASSLMWGGISGANVLTF. Written as DNA, the CDR3 is TGTGCCAGCAGTTTAATGTGGGGGGGGATCTCTGGGGCCAACGTCCTGACTTTC.

CDR3 in DNA: TGTGCCAGCAGCCTGAGAGGGGGATCTGGAAACACCATATATTTT. Its translation is CASSLRGGSGNTIYF. J is TRBJ1-3 and V is TRBV7-9; D possibly corresponds to TRBD1 (6 bases). The length of the CDR3 is 15 residues. Germline assignment: CDR1 SEHNR and CDR2 FQNEAQ (reference sequence). V shed 5 bases and J shed 1 base, with 12 bases lying between them.

V usage is TRBV2 and J usage is TRBJ2-5, with TRBD1 matching 7 bases. The length of the CDR3 is 13 residues. With 7 bases clipped from V and 2 bases from J, the junction kept 4 bases outside the gene matches. Looked up from germline, CDR1 is SNHLY and CDR2 is FYNNEI. DNA of the CDR3: TGTGCCAGCAAAGGGGGACAGCAAGAGACCCAGTACTTC. Translated, it gives CASKGGQQETQYF.

This chain connects TRBV15 to TRBJ1-3; 7 bases agree with TRBD1. CDR1 and CDR2 from the germline V gene are LNHNV and YYDKDF (reference sequence). With V trimmed by 0 bases and J by 0 bases, 5 bases remained unmatched. The CDR3 is 17 residues long. The CDR3 loop is CATSRDPGQTSGNTIYF. In DNA form, the CDR3 reads TGTGCCACCAGCAGAGACCCGGGACAGACCTCTGGAAACACCATATATTTT. Together with reference TRBV15 and TRBJ1-3, the CDR3 gives the full variable domain: DAMVIQNPRYQVTQFGKPVTLSCSQTLNHNVMYWYQQKSSQAPKLLFHYYDKDFNNEADTPDNFQSRRPNTSFCFLDIRSPGLGDTAMYLCATSRDPGQTSGNTIYFGEGSWLTVV.

The chain is built from TRBV19 and TRBJ1-5; TRBD1 agrees at 8 bases. The CDR3 runs 17 residues. Germline lookup yields CDR1 LNHDA and CDR2 SQIVND (reference sequence). V trimming: 5 bases; J trimming: 0 bases; junction bases outside the gene matches: 9. For the CDR3, the DNA is TGTGCCAGTAGTTCCGGGACAGGAGCGAATAGCAATCAGCCCCAGCATTTT. This sequence encodes CASSSGTGANSNQPQHF.